A selection of T cell receptor beta chains follows, all from one sample in a study of cytomegalovirus exposure and HLA in healthy donors. Only in-frame clones appear in the TCRdb table, and some are missing; sequencing was by immunoSEQ multiplex PCR. This sample has approximately 100,000 clones, with approximately 80% found just once. Material: PBMCs. All receptors come from a female donor in good health and CMV-seronegative. The conserved cysteine and the conserved F or W are not part of the CDR3 here. The order of the fields is V gene, clone size, J gene, CDR3 protein. The size entry is marked missing in some rows and otherwise reads once, few, many or a size class.

V: TRBV5-6; size: few; J: TRBJ2-1; CDR3: ASSLGLRFDEQF
V: TRBV5-6; size: NA; J: TRBJ1-5; CDR3: ASSSRDNQPQH
V: TRBV11-2; size: NA; J: TRBJ2-2; CDR3: ASGRGMNTGELF
V: TRBV10-3; size: NA; J: TRBJ1-1; CDR3: AITPLPEAEAF
V: TRBV28; size: NA; J: TRBJ2-3; CDR3: ASSGGGTDTQY
V: TRBV2; size: NA; J: TRBJ2-1; CDR3: ASRTGWEQF
V: TRBV19; size: NA; J: TRBJ2-6; CDR3: ASSFRAGANVLT
V: TRBV4-1; size: few; J: TRBJ1-1; CDR3: ASSQEIATEAF
V: TRBV11-2; size: NA; J: TRBJ2-5; CDR3: ASSDAWGGQTQY
V: TRBV5-4; size: NA; J: TRBJ2-5; CDR3: ASSLRQDQETQY
V: TRBV6-5; size: few; J: TRBJ2-7; CDR3: ASSFREAYEQY
V: TRBV7-9; size: NA; J: TRBJ1-2; CDR3: ASSPGTVSYGYT
V: TRBV5-4; size: NA; J: TRBJ2-3; CDR3: ASSLRGGAEDTQY
V: TRBV7-9; size: NA; J: TRBJ1-4; CDR3: ASSQTQGIYEKLF
V: TRBV13; size: NA; J: TRBJ2-2; CDR3: ASSPPQGRAAGELF
V: TRBV5-5; size: NA; J: TRBJ2-5; CDR3: ASSLRGRGVEETQY
V: TRBV23-1; size: NA; J: TRBJ1-5; CDR3: ASSQLVRESNQPQH
V: TRBV30; size: NA; J: TRBJ1-5; CDR3: AWSVGLYGQPQH
V: TRBV6-1; size: NA; J: TRBJ1-2; CDR3: ASSDPQGVIGYT
V: TRBV7-9; size: NA; J: TRBJ2-7; CDR3: SSRMGQEQY
V: TRBV4-3; size: NA; J: TRBJ1-2; CDR3: ASSQDLMAGGYT
V: TRBV7-2; size: few; J: TRBJ1-1; CDR3: ASSLEGWPTEAF
V: TRBV5-1; size: once; J: TRBJ1-2; CDR3: ASSPTGQGALKEGYT
V: TRBV28; size: NA; J: NA; CDR3: ASSYTGQGYEQY
V: TRBV6-1; size: NA; J: TRBJ2-2; CDR3: ASSEWGLASGYTGELF
V: TRBV18; size: NA; J: TRBJ1-5; CDR3: ASSPLGGAEPQH
V: TRBV11-2; size: NA; J: TRBJ2-3; CDR3: ASSLAVRTDTQY
V: TRBV4-1; size: NA; J: NA; CDR3: ASSHRGGVDYEQY
V: TRBV5-4; size: NA; J: TRBJ1-4; CDR3: ASSLVVGRLHSEKLF
V: TRBV30; size: once; J: TRBJ1-2; CDR3: AWSVLIPNGGYT
V: TRBV6-6; size: few; J: TRBJ2-7; CDR3: ASSTAGTGNEQY
V: TRBV5-6; size: few; J: TRBJ2-7; CDR3: ASSLFGGNSYEQY
V: TRBV6-5; size: NA; J: TRBJ1-2; CDR3: ASSYSNLYGYT
V: TRBV5-4; size: NA; J: TRBJ2-7; CDR3: ASSFGPGQGSSEQY
V: TRBV29-1; size: once; J: TRBJ1-5; CDR3: SVEAAPQGEAYWYSNQPQH
V: TRBV5-4; size: NA; J: TRBJ1-6; CDR3: ASSLGGTGKNSPLH
V: TRBV5-1; size: NA; J: TRBJ2-1; CDR3: ASSLNGGGHTRNEQF
V: TRBV6-1; size: NA; J: TRBJ2-7; CDR3: ASSVRQTQGYEQY
V: TRBV5-4; size: NA; J: TRBJ2-7; CDR3: ASSRSTGTAYEQY
V: TRBV6-6; size: few; J: TRBJ1-1; CDR3: ASSYPGNTEAF
V: TRBV5-4; size: NA; J: TRBJ2-1; CDR3: ASSLIGTSGGRHEQF
V: TRBV11-3; size: NA; J: TRBJ2-7; CDR3: ASSLSHEQY
V: TRBV14; size: NA; J: TRBJ2-7; CDR3: ASSPSPRGDEQY
V: TRBV5-4; size: NA; J: TRBJ2-3; CDR3: ASEAGSTDTQY
V: TRBV5-4; size: NA; J: TRBJ2-6; CDR3: ASSSRGSGANVLT
V: TRBV9; size: once; J: TRBJ2-3; CDR3: ASSVGHRGGEDTQY
V: TRBV5-8; size: NA; J: TRBJ2-3; CDR3: ASSFGQSFTDTQY
V: TRBV7-9; size: NA; J: TRBJ2-7; CDR3: ASSLRTGEQY
V: TRBV5-6; size: NA; J: NA; CDR3: ASSLSSGTGAYEQY
V: TRBV5-6; size: once; J: TRBJ1-2; CDR3: ASSLGDSDYGYT
V: TRBV6-5; size: NA; J: TRBJ1-2; CDR3: ASSYTGNYGYT
V: TRBV2; size: NA; J: TRBJ2-7; CDR3: ASNAGRGGEQY
V: TRBV11-3; size: NA; J: TRBJ2-1; CDR3: ASSPRDRTFNEQF
V: TRBV11-2; size: once; J: TRBJ2-1; CDR3: ASSLDPTSGSSYNEQF
V: TRBV27; size: NA; J: TRBJ1-5; CDR3: ASSLSGGPYSNQPQH
V: TRBV5-1; size: NA; J: TRBJ1-6; CDR3: ASSVDRGGYSPLH